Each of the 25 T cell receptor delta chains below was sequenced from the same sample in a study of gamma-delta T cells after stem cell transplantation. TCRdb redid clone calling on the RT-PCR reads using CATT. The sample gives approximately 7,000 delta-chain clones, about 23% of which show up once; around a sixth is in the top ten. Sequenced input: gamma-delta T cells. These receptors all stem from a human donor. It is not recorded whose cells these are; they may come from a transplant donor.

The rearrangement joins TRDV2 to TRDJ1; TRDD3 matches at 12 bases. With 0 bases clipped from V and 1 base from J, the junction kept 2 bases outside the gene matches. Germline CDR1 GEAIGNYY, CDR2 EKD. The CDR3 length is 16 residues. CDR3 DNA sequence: TGTGCCTGTGACACCGCCTGGGGGATACGCACCGATAAACTCATCTTT. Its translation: CACDTAWGIRTDKLIF.

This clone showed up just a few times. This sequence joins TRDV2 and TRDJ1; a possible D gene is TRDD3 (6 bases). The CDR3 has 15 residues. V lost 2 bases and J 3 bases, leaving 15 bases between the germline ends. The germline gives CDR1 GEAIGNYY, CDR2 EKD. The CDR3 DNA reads TGTGCCTGTGACAATCTGGGGATGTTAGCCGATAAACTCATCTTT. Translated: CACDNLGMLADKLIF.

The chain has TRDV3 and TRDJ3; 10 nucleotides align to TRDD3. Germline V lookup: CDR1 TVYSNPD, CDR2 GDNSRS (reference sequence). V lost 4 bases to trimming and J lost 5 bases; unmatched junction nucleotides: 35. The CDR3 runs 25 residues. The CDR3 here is CAYPGLPAYLKLGDSLLRDTRQMFF. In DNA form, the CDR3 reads TGTGCCTACCCTGGCCTTCCTGCCTATTTAAAACTGGGGGATTCACTTCTCCGGGACACCCGACAGATGTTTTTC.

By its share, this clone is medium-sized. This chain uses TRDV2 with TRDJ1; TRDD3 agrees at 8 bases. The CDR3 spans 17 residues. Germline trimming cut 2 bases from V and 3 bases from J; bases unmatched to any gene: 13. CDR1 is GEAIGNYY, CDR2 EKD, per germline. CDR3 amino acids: CACDRLGESIAPDKLIF. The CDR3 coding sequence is TGTGCCTGTGACAGGCTGGGGGAGAGCATTGCACCCGATAAACTCATCTTT.

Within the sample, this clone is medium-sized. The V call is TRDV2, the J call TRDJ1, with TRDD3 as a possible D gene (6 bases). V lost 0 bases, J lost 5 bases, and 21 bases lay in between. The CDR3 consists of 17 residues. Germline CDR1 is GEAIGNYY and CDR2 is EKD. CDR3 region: CACDTVGIGSKRDKLIF. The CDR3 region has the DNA TGTGCCTGTGACACCGTGGGGATCGGCTCTAAACGGGATAAACTCATCTTT.

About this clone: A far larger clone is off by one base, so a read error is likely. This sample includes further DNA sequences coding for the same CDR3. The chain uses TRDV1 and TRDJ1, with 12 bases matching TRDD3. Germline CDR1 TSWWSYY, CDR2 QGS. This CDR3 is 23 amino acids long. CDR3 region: CALGEPSSGGYGRLTASLDKLIF. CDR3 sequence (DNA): TGTGCTCTTGGGGAACCATCCTCTGGGGGATACGGAAGACTAACCGCGTCCCTCGATAAGCTCATCTTT.

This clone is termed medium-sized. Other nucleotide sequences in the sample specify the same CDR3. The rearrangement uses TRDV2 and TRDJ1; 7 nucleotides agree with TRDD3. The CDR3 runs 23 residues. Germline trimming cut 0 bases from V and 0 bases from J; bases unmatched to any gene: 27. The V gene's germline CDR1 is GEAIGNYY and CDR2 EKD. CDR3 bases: TGTGCCTGTGACACCGTCCGATTAAGGGTGGGGGACTCCGGGCCAAATTACACCGATAAACTCATCTTT. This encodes CACDTVRLRVGDSGPNYTDKLIF.

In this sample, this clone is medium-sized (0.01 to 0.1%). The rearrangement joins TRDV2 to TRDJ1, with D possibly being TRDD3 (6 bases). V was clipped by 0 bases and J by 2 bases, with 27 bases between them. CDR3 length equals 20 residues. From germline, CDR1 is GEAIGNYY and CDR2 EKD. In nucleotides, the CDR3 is TGTGCCTGTGACACCGTCGGGAAGGGGACTCGGGGATTAGGTACCGATAAACTCATCTTT. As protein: CACDTVGKGTRGLGTDKLIF.

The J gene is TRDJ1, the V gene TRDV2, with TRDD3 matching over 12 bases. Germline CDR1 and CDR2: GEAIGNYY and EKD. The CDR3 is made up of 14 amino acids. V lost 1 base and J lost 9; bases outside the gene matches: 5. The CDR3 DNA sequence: TGTGCCTGTGACACTCTGGGGGATACGCGAGAACTCATCTTT. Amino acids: CACDTLGDTRELIF.

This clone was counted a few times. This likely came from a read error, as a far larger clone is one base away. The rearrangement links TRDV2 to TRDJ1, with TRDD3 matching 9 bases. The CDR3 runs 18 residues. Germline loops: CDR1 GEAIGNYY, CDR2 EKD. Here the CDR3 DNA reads TGTGCCCGTGACACGCCCTGGGGGATCCAATCGTACACCGATAAACTCATCTTT. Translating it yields CARDTPWGIQSYTDKLIF.

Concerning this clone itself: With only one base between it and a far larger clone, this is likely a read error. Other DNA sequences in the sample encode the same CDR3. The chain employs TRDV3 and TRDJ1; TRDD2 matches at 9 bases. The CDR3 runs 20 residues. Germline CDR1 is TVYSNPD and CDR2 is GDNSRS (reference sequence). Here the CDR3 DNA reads TGCGCCTCCACTATGGCCTTCCTACCTGGGGATATCATGAACCCCGATAAACTCATCTTT. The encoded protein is CASTMAFLPGDIMNPDKLIF.

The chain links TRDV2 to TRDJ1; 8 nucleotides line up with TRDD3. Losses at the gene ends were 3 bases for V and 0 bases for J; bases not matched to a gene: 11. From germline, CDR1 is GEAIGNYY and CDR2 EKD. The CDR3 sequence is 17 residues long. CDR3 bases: TGTGCCTGTGACCCCCTGGGGGACCCCAAGTACACCGATAAACTCATCTTT. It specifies CACDPLGDPKYTDKLIF.

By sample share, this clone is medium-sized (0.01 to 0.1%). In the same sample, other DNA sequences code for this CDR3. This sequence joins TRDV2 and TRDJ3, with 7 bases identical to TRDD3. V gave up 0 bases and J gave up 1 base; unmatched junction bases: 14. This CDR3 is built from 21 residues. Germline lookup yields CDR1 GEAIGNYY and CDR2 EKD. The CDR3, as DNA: TGTGCCTGTGACACCGCTGAATCCGGGGGATCCGCGTCCTGGGACACCCGACAGATGTTTTTC. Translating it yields CACDTAESGGSASWDTRQMFF.

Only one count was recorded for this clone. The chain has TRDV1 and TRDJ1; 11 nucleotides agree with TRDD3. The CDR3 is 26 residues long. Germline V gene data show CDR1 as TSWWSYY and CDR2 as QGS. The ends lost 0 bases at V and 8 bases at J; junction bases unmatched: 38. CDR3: CALGELVRPTERPERLSYWGIGKLIF. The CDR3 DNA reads TGTGCTCTTGGGGAACTGGTTCGTCCTACGGAACGCCCGGAACGCCTTTCGTACTGGGGGATAGGGAAACTCATCTTT.

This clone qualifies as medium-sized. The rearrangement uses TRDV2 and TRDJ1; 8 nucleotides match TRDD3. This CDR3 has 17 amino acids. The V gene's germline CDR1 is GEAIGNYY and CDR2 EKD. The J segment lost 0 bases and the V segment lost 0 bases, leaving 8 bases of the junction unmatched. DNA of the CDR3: TGTGCCTGTGACACCGTCGGGGATACCTTGTACACCGATAAACTCATCTTT. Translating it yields CACDTVGDTLYTDKLIF.

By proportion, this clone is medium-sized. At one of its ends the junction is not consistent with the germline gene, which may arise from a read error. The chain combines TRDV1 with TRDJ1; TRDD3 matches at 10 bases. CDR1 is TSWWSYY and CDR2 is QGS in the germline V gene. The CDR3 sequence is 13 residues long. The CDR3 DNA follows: TGTGCTCTTGGGGCGACTCTGGGGGATAAGCTCATCTTT. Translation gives CALGATLGDKLIF.

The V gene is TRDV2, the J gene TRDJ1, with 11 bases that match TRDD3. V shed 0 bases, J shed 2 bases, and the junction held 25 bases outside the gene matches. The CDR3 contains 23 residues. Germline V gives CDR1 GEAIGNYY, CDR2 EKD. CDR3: CACDTVPPLPLGDTQRRTDKLIF. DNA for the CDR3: TGTGCCTGTGACACCGTCCCCCCCTTACCTCTGGGGGATACTCAACGGAGAACCGATAAACTCATCTTT.

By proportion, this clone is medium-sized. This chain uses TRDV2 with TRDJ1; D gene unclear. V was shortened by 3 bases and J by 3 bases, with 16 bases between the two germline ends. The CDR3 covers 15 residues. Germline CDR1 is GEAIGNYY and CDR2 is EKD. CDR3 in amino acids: CACDGLGGRADKLIF. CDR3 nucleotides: TGTGCCTGTGACGGGCTTGGTGGGCGCGCCGATAAACTCATCTTT.

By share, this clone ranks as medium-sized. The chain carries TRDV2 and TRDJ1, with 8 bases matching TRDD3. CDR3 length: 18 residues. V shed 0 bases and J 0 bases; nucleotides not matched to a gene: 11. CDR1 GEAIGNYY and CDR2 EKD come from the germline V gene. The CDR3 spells CACDTLGLGVPYTDKLIF. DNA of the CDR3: TGTGCCTGTGACACCCTCGGACTGGGGGTTCCGTACACCGATAAACTCATCTTT.

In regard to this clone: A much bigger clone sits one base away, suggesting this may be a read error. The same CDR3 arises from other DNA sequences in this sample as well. CDR3: CACDTVPVLGGRRAWDTRQMFF. CDR3 nucleotides: TGTGCCTGTGACACCGTTCCCGTACTGGGGGGACGACGAGCCTGGGACACCCGACAGATGTTTTTC. V gene TRDV2 combines with J gene TRDJ3; the match to TRDD3 covers 8 bases. The CDR3 covers 22 residues. Germline lookup yields CDR1 GEAIGNYY and CDR2 EKD. With 0 bases clipped from V and 2 bases from J, the junction kept 17 bases outside the gene matches.

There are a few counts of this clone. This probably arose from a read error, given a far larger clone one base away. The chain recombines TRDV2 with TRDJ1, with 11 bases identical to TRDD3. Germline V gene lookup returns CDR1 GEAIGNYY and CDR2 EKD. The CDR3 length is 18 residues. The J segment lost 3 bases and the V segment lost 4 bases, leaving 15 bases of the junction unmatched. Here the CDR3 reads CACERLGDRNQNADKLIF. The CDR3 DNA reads TGTGCCTGTGAGCGACTGGGGGATAGGAACCAAAACGCCGATAAACTCATCTTT.

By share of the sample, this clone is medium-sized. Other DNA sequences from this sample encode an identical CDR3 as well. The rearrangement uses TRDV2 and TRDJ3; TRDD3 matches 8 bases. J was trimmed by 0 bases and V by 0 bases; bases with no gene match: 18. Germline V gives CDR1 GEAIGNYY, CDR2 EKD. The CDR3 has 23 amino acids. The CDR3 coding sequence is TGTGCCTGTGACACCGTTAGGAGTGGGACTGGGGGTCACAGCTCCTGGGACACCCGACAGATGTTTTTC. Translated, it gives CACDTVRSGTGGHSSWDTRQMFF.

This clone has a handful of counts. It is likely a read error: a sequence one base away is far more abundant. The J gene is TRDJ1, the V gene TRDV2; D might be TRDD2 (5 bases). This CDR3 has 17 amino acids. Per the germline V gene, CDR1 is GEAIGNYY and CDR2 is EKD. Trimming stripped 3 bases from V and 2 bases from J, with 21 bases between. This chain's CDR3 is CACDPVLPDGVTDKLIF. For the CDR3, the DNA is TGTGCCTGTGACCCGGTACTTCCCGACGGGGTAACCGATAAACTCATCTTT.

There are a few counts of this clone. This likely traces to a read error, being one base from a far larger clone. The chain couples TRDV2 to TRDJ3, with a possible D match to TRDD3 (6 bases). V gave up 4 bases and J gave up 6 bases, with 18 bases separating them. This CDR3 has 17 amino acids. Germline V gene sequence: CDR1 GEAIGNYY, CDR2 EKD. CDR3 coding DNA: TGTGCCTGTGATACTATTGGGGGCCACACGGACACCCGACAGATGTTTTTC. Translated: CACDTIGGHTDTRQMFF.

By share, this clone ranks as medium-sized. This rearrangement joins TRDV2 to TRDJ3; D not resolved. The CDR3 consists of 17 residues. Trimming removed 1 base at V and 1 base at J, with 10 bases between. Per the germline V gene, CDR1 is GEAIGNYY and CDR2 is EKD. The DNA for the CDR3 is TGTGCCTGTGACACTACGGGGCGATCCTGGGACACCCGACAGATGTTTTTC. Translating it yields CACDTTGRSWDTRQMFF.